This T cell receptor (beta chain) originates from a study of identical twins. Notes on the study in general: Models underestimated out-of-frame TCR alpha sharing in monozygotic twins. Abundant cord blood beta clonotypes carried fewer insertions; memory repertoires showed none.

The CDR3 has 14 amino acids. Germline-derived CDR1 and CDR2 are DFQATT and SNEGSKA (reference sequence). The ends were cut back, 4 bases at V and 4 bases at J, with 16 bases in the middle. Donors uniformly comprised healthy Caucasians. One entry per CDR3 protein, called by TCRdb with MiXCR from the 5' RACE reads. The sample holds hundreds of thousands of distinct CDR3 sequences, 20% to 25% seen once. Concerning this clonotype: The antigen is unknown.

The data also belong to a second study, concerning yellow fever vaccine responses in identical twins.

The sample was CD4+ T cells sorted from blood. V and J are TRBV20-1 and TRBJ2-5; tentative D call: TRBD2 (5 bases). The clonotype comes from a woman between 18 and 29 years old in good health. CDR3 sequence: CSATHPRVGETQYF. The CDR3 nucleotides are TGCAGTGCTACTCATCCGCGGGTAGGAGAGACCCAGTACTTC.